This T cell receptor (beta chain) emerged from a study of blood T cells in healthy people across ages. Using a J-beta primer mix together with a sample-barcoded 5' primer, a second PCR was run for roughly 6 to 12 cycles. From the 5' RACE reads, TCRdb called clonotypes with MiXCR, one entry per CDR3 protein. Of about 1.4 million distinct CDR3 sequences in the sample, approximately 63% were seen once. Unmatched junction bases numbered 6, after V lost 4 bases and J lost 3 bases. This CDR3 is 15 amino acids long. The clonotype comes from a man younger than 35 in good health. This sequence joins TRBV12-3 or TRBV12-4 and TRBJ1-1, with TRBD1 identical over 9 bases. Input material: blood. The CDR3 sequence is CASSSSTGGDTEAFF. CDR3 coding DNA: TGTGCCAGCAGTTCCTCGACAGGGGGGGACACTGAAGCTTTCTTT.